The 32 T cell receptor beta chains below were found in one sample sequenced in a study of human T cells and chemical hapten exposure. In TCRdb, the RACE reads were re-called with MiXCR into one record per CDR3 protein. The sample lists about 39,000 distinct CDR3 sequences; roughly 12% were seen once. Time point here: patch test 3, about 24 weeks after DPC sensitization. Regarding treatment: therapeutic diphenylcyclopropenone sensitization with weekly scalp DPC. It was unfractionated whole blood from which total RNA was extracted. The sample was whole blood, taken in connection with sensitization to the hapten diphenylcyclopropenone (DPC). The receptors stem from a woman in her thirties or forties with alopecia areata. Some clones in this sample may be carry-over from other donors' samples.

This clonotype was seen repeatedly, ten times or more. The chain combines TRBV9 with TRBJ2-5; D remains ambiguous. The length of the CDR3 is 15 residues. Looked up from germline, CDR1 is SGDLS and CDR2 is YYNGEE. With 0 bases removed from V and 5 bases from J, the gap between germline ends came to 14 bases. CDR3 protein: CASSVVSGPRETQYF. CDR3 DNA sequence: TGTGCCAGCAGCGTAGTTTCAGGCCCCAGGGAGACCCAGTACTTC.

This clonotype was found a few times. The rearrangement links TRBV3-1 to TRBJ2-5, with TRBD2 matching over 8 bases. The germline V gene encodes CDR1 LGHDT and CDR2 YNNKEL (reference sequence). The CDR3 runs 15 residues. J lost 2 bases, V lost 0 bases, and 2 bases had no gene match. CDR3 coding DNA: TGTGCCAGCAGCCAAGAACTAGCGGAACAAGAGACCCAGTACTTC. Translating it yields CASSQELAEQETQYF.

This clonotype was detected only a few times. The V gene is TRBV6-5, the J gene TRBJ2-1; D is undetermined. The germline V and J ends were trimmed by 5 bases and 5 bases, with 13 bases remaining between them. The germline V gene encodes CDR1 MNHEY and CDR2 SVGAGI. The CDR3 totals 14 residues. CDR3 in DNA: TGTGCCAGCAGTCAAGGCCATCGGGACAATGAGCAGTTCTTC. Translating gives CASSQGHRDNEQFF.

This clonotype was seen at least ten times. The chain carries TRBV24-1 and TRBJ2-2; a weak D match, TRBD2 (5 bases). The CDR3 covers 13 residues. The ends were cut back, 4 bases at V and 6 bases at J, with 8 bases in the middle. CDR1 is KGHDR and CDR2 is SFDVKD in the germline V gene. For the CDR3, the DNA is TGTGCCACCAGTGAAGGGAGACCCGGGGAGCTGTTTTTT. Protein: CATSEGRPGELFF.

This clonotype was seen ten or more times. The CDR3: CGCRGTSTDTQYF. CDR3 DNA sequence: TGTGGCTGCCGGGGCACTAGCACAGATACGCAGTATTTT. The V call is TRBV10-3, the J call TRBJ2-3; D may be TRBD1 or TRBD2 (5 bases each). The CDR3 has 13 amino acids. Germline V gene lookup returns CDR1 ENHRY and CDR2 SYGVKD.

This clonotype was seen a handful of times. Since a much larger clone is just one base distant, this may be a read error. The chain is built from TRBV5-1 and TRBJ2-5; D is undetermined. This CDR3 has 15 residues. Germline-derived CDR1 and CDR2 are SGHRS and YFSETQ. V lost 2 bases and J lost 5, with 16 bases in between. The CDR3 region has the DNA TGCGCCAGCAGCTTCCGGTCCAGCGCCGACGAGACCCAGTACTTC. It encodes CASSFRSSADETQYF.

The chain carries TRBV3-1 and TRBJ2-1; D possibly matches TRBD1 or TRBD2 (6 bases each). The V gene lost 1 base and the J gene lost 10 bases, with 11 bases spanning the gap. The germline CDR1 and CDR2 sequences are LGHDT and YNNKEL (reference sequence). The CDR3 covers 13 residues. Written as DNA, the CDR3 is TGTGCCAGCAGCCAAGGAGGAGGGGGGGAGCAGTTCTTC. It encodes CASSQGGGGEQFF.

This clonotype came up a few times. J is TRBJ2-3 and V is TRBV3-1, with TRBD2 matching 7 bases. The CDR3 is 16 amino acids. Germline trimming cut 1 base from V and 0 bases from J; bases unmatched to any gene: 4. Germline CDR1 reads LGHDT; CDR2 reads YNNKEL (reference sequence). CDR3 protein: CASSQAGGTSTDTQYF. Written as DNA, the CDR3 is TGTGCCAGCAGCCAAGCGGGGGGAACTAGCACAGATACGCAGTATTTT.

The chain uses TRBV29-1 and TRBJ2-1; the match to TRBD2 covers 8 bases. From germline, CDR1 is SQVTM and CDR2 ANQGSEA. The CDR3 spans 12 residues. V was clipped by 6 bases and J by 6 bases; unmatched bases: 4. The DNA for the CDR3 is TGCAGCGTACCGGGACTAGTCAATGAGCAGTTCTTC. Its protein product is CSVPGLVNEQFF.

The chain uses TRBV4-1 and TRBJ2-1; tentatively, D is TRBD2 (5 bases). Trimming cost V 2 bases and J 1 base, with 12 bases left between them. The CDR3 spans 16 residues. Germline assignment: CDR1 MGHRA and CDR2 YSYEKL. CDR3 loop: CASSQLAIGSYNEQFF. The CDR3 region has the DNA TGCGCCAGCAGCCAACTAGCCATAGGATCCTACAATGAGCAGTTCTTC.

This clonotype was observed a handful of times. The chain employs TRBV3-1 and TRBJ2-4, with D unresolved. Trimming took 4 bases from V and 0 from J, leaving 7 bases between them. Germline CDR1 reads LGHDT; CDR2 reads YNNKEL (reference sequence). This CDR3 contains 14 residues. The CDR3 spells CASSPFEAKNIQYF. The CDR3 DNA reads TGTGCCAGCAGCCCGTTTGAAGCCAAAAACATTCAGTACTTC.

V is TRBV28 and J is TRBJ2-1, with TRBD2 matching 12 bases. The germline V gene encodes CDR1 MDHEN and CDR2 SYDVKM. V lost 7 bases to trimming and J lost 2 bases; unmatched junction nucleotides: 3. This CDR3 is built from 15 residues. DNA for the CDR3: TGTGCCAGCACCCTAGCGGGAGGGCCCTACAATGAGCAGTTCTTC. It is translated as CASTLAGGPYNEQFF. The full variable domain, its missing parts supplied by reference TRBV28 and TRBJ2-1, is DVKVTQSSRYLVKRTGEKVFLECVQDMDHENMFWYRQDPGLGLRLIYFSYDVKMKEKGDIPEGYSVSREKKERFSLILESASTNQTSMYLCASTLAGGPYNEQFFGPGTRLTVL.

The sample holds a few counts of this clonotype. The rearrangement uses TRBV20-1 and TRBJ2-2; the match to TRBD2 covers 10 bases. The CDR3 covers 15 residues. Germline lookup yields CDR1 DFQATT and CDR2 SNEGSKA (reference sequence). V was clipped by 1 base and J by 4 bases; unmatched bases: 3. The CDR3 nucleotides are TGCAGTGCTAGAGCCGGGACTAGCGTCACCGGGGAGCTGTTTTTT. It codes for CSARAGTSVTGELFF.

The chain carries TRBV7-6 and TRBJ2-5, with TRBD1 identical over 9 bases. CDR3 length: 14 residues. From germline, CDR1 is SGHVS and CDR2 FNYEAQ. With 4 bases clipped from V and 6 bases from J, the junction kept 6 bases outside the gene matches. The CDR3 DNA reads as TGTGCCAGCAGCTCGACGGGACAGGGACAGACCCAGTACTTC. It translates to CASSSTGQGQTQYF. The complete variable domain, with remaining parts taken from reference TRBV7-6 and TRBJ2-5, reads GAGVSQSPRYKVTKRGQDVALRCDPISGHVSLYWYRQALGQGPEFLTYFNYEAQQDKSGLPNDRFSAERPEGSISTLTIQRTEQRDSAMYRCASSSTGQGQTQYFGPGTRLLVL.

The V call is TRBV4-3, the J call TRBJ2-2; D possibly corresponds to TRBD2 (6 bases). Trimming shortened V by 3 bases and J by 5 bases, and 16 bases separated the two germline ends. From germline, CDR1 is LGHNA and CDR2 YSLEER. The CDR3 contains 16 residues. The CDR3 protein is CASSHAPGTGTGELFF. DNA of the CDR3: TGCGCCAGCAGCCACGCCCCCGGGACTGGGACCGGGGAGCTGTTTTTT.

This clonotype has a handful of counts. The chain is built from TRBV29-1 and TRBJ2-7; 8 bases agree with TRBD2. Per germline, CDR1 SQVTM and CDR2 ANQGSEA. With V trimmed by 4 bases and J by 5 bases, 7 bases remained unmatched. This CDR3 spans 13 amino acids. The CDR3 sequence: CSVGFTGGNEQYF. The CDR3, as DNA: TGCAGCGTTGGCTTTACGGGAGGGAACGAGCAGTACTTC.

The chain recombines TRBV5-1 with TRBJ2-7; D is uncertain. The CDR3 loop spans 13 amino acids. CDR1 is SGHRS, CDR2 YFSETQ, per germline. Trimming took off 0 bases at V and 1 base at J, with 5 bases between the two ends. This chain's CDR3 is CASSLAGSYEQYF. Written as DNA, the CDR3 is TGCGCCAGCAGCTTGGCCGGGTCCTACGAGCAGTACTTC.

This sequence joins TRBV28 and TRBJ2-2; 14 bases agree with TRBD2. The CDR3 has 18 residues. The germline V gene has CDR1 MDHEN and CDR2 SYDVKM. The trim removed 5 bases at V and 3 bases at J, leaving 8 bases unmatched. CDR3 bases: TGTGCCAGCAGTCCCTCTGGGACTAGCGGGGGTTACACCGGGGAGCTGTTTTTT. As protein: CASSPSGTSGGYTGELFF.

This clonotype was recorded a few times. The chain employs TRBV2 and TRBJ1-5, with TRBD1 matching over 7 bases. The length of the CDR3 is 15 residues. V shed 8 bases and J 4 bases; nucleotides not matched to a gene: 11. The germline CDR1 and CDR2 sequences are SNHLY and FYNNEI. This CDR3 reads CASGTLGQSNQPQHF. CDR3 coding DNA: TGTGCCAGCGGGACCCTGGGACAGTCAAATCAGCCCCAGCATTTT.

Many counts were recorded for this clonotype. V is TRBV5-1 and J is TRBJ1-5; TRBD1 is a possible D gene (5 bases). V was pared by 0 bases and J by 4 bases, with 11 bases between. The CDR3 totals 15 residues. The germline V gene has CDR1 SGHRS and CDR2 YFSETQ. The CDR3, as DNA: TGCGCCAGCAGCTTGGCCGGGACCCTAAATCAGCCCCAGCATTTT. Protein: CASSLAGTLNQPQHF.

Many counts were recorded for this clonotype. This chain uses TRBV11-2 with TRBJ2-1; D is ambiguous. Looked up from germline, CDR1 is SGHAT and CDR2 is FQNNGV. Trimming left V 3 bases short and J 9 bases short, with 12 bases between. This CDR3 comprises 13 residues. CDR3 sequence: CASSFGAPTEQFF. The CDR3 DNA follows: TGTGCCAGCAGCTTCGGCGCGCCCACTGAGCAGTTCTTC. Full variable domain (missing parts from reference TRBV11-2 and TRBJ2-1): EAGVAQSPRYKIIEKRQSVAFWCNPISGHATLYWYQQILGQGPKLLIQFQNNGVVDDSQLPKDRFSAERLKGVDSTLKIQPAKLEDSAVYLCASSFGAPTEQFFGPGTRLTVL.

This clonotype has only a few counts. V and J are TRBV7-8 and TRBJ2-3, with TRBD2 matching 8 bases. Per germline, CDR1 SGHVS and CDR2 FQNEAQ. The CDR3 totals 19 residues. V trimming: 4 bases; J trimming: 3 bases; junction bases outside the gene matches: 18. CDR3 loop: CASSSLLGDGGAKTDTQYF. The CDR3 bases are TGTGCCAGCAGCTCCCTCTTAGGGGACGGGGGGGCAAAGACAGATACGCAGTATTTT.

This clonotype showed up many times. The chain employs TRBV20-1 and TRBJ2-5; TRBD2 aligns across 10 bases. Germline assignment: CDR1 DFQATT and CDR2 SNEGSKA (reference sequence). V lost 3 bases to trimming and J lost 5 bases; unmatched junction nucleotides: 9. The CDR3 loop spans 15 amino acids. CDR3 sequence reads: CSARRGLARGETQYF. The CDR3 DNA sequence: TGCAGTGCTAGGAGGGGACTAGCGCGGGGTGAGACCCAGTACTTC.

This clonotype has ten or more counts. J is TRBJ2-1 and V is TRBV7-6, with 8 bases lining up with TRBD2. V lost 1 base, J lost 10 bases, and 9 bases stayed unmatched. The CDR3 consists of 15 residues. Germline assignment: CDR1 SGHVS and CDR2 FNYEAQ. CDR3 bases: TGTGCCAGCAGCTTAGACGGAAGCGGGAGCCGCGAGCAGTTCTTC. This encodes CASSLDGSGSREQFF.

This clonotype has at least ten counts. The chain couples TRBV30 to TRBJ1-3, with 7 bases fitting TRBD1. With V trimmed by 3 bases and J by 4 bases, 3 bases remained unmatched. The CDR3 is 13 residues long. Looked up from germline, CDR1 is GTSNPN and CDR2 is SVGIG (reference sequence). Here the CDR3 reads CAWRDRSGNTIYF. CDR3 in DNA: TGTGCCTGGAGGGACAGGTCGGGAAACACCATATATTTT.

This rearrangement joins TRBV28 to TRBJ1-1; 8 bases map to TRBD1. The CDR3 is 14 residues long. V was pared by 3 bases and J by 7 bases, with 7 bases of the junction left unmatched. Germline V gene lookup returns CDR1 MDHEN and CDR2 SYDVKM. CDR3 sequence: CASSLGGQALEAFF. The CDR3 DNA follows: TGTGCCAGCAGTTTGGGGGGACAGGCCCTTGAAGCTTTCTTT.

The V and J genes are TRBV10-3 and TRBJ2-5; D is undetermined. The germline gives CDR1 ENHRY, CDR2 SYGVKD. Trimming stripped 0 bases from V and 3 bases from J, with 5 bases between. The CDR3 covers 13 residues. The CDR3 DNA sequence: TGTGCCATCAGTGAGTCAGAGGAAGAGACCCAGTACTTC. Protein product: CAISESEEETQYF.

This clonotype was picked up many times. This chain connects TRBV5-1 to TRBJ2-5; D remains ambiguous. Trimming removed 2 bases from V and 3 bases from J, with 14 bases in between. The CDR3 totals 15 residues. Germline assignment: CDR1 SGHRS and CDR2 YFSETQ. CDR3 amino acids: CASSFRSSAEETQYF. The CDR3 DNA is TGCGCCAGCAGCTTCCGGTCCAGCGCCGAAGAGACCCAGTACTTC.

V usage is TRBV27 and J usage is TRBJ1-1; D is unresolved. The CDR3 runs 14 residues. The V and J ends lost 5 bases and 5 bases respectively, with 15 bases between them. Looked up from germline, CDR1 is MNHEY and CDR2 is SMNVEV (reference sequence). The CDR3 sequence is CASSAGTRRTEAFF. CDR3 in DNA: TGTGCCAGCAGTGCAGGTACTCGTCGGACTGAAGCTTTCTTT.

The rearrangement links TRBV29-1 to TRBJ2-7; 8 bases align to TRBD2. V was clipped by 4 bases and J by 1 base; unmatched bases: 6. This CDR3 has 14 amino acids. The germline CDR1 and CDR2 sequences are SQVTM and ANQGSEA. CDR3 nucleotide sequence: TGCAGCGTTGCTGGACTAGCTTGGTCCTACGAGCAGTACTTC. It yields the protein CSVAGLAWSYEQYF.

In this sample, this clonotype turned up a few times. The genes are TRBV6-5 and TRBJ2-3, with 12 bases matching TRBD1. V gave up 2 bases and J gave up 5 bases; unmatched junction bases: 5. CDR1 is MNHEY and CDR2 is SVGAGI in the germline V gene. The CDR3 is 16 amino acids. Written as DNA, the CDR3 is TGTGCCAGCAGTTACAGGGGACAGGGGGCTGGAGATACGCAGTATTTT. This sequence encodes CASSYRGQGAGDTQYF.

This clonotype was found many times. V gene TRBV19 combines with J gene TRBJ2-5, with D unresolved. The CDR3 runs 13 residues. V lost 5 bases and J 3 bases, leaving 10 bases between the germline ends. Germline loops: CDR1 LNHDA, CDR2 SQIVND (reference sequence). For the CDR3, the DNA is TGTGCCAGTAGTGGATCGGTTGAAGAGACCCAGTACTTC. This gives the protein CASSGSVEETQYF.